This entry lists 18 T cell receptor beta chains sequenced from one sample in a study of blood T cell repertoires in COVID-19. The data were produced by immunoSEQ multiplex PCR, yet TCRdb's version contains in-frame clones alone and is incomplete. The repertoire holds about 80,000 clones, 78% seen once, with roughly 15% in the top ten. Sequenced input: peripheral blood. Receptors originate from a human donor in a cohort sampled during active COVID-19.

The chain has TRBV5-4 and TRBJ1-2; D is ambiguous. V lost 0 bases, J lost 4 bases, and 13 bases lay in between. The CDR3 runs to 15 residues. CDR1 SGHNT and CDR2 YYREEE come from the germline V gene (reference sequence). For the CDR3, the DNA is TGTGCCAGCAGCTTGGTAGCAGTTACCTCCTATGGCTACACCTTC. This gives the protein CASSLVAVTSYGYTF.

The chain recombines TRBV6-5 with TRBJ2-1; D not resolved. V lost 7 bases and J lost 6, with 10 bases in between. The CDR3 extends over 12 amino acids. Germline lookup yields CDR1 MNHEY and CDR2 SVGAGI. DNA for the CDR3: TGTGCCAGCACCCCTCTAGGCAATGAGCAGTTCTTC. As protein: CASTPLGNEQFF.

This sequence joins TRBV5-1 and TRBJ1-4; perhaps TRBD1 as D (6 bases). Germline V gene lookup returns CDR1 SGHRS and CDR2 YFSETQ. The CDR3 is 16 amino acids. Trimming stripped 4 bases from V and 1 base from J, with 14 bases between. The CDR3 DNA reads as TGCGCCAGCAGCCGGAACCCACAGGGAACTAATGAAAAACTGTTTTTT. Its translation: CASSRNPQGTNEKLFF. The whole variable domain, filled in from reference TRBV5-1 and TRBJ1-4, reads KAGVTQTPRYLIKTRGQQVTLSCSPISGHRSVSWYQQTPGQGLQFLFEYFSETQRNKGNFPGRFSGRQFSNSRSEMNVSTLELGDSALYLCASSRNPQGTNEKLFFGSGTQLSVL.

This clone occurred a few times. This sequence joins TRBV6-1 and TRBJ1-1; D may be TRBD1 (5 bases). The CDR3 is made up of 13 amino acids. CDR1 is MNHNS, CDR2 SASEGT, per germline. V was pared by 1 base and J by 11 bases, with 14 bases between. CDR3 protein: CASSEDGQRVAFF. DNA for the CDR3: TGTGCCAGCAGTGAAGACGGACAAAGAGTGGCTTTCTTT.

This clone was picked up one time. The chain's CDR3 is CASSPRILTLATNEKLFF. CDR3 coding DNA: TGTGCCAGCAGTCCGAGGATCCTCACCCTTGCAACTAATGAAAAACTGTTTTTT. The chain joins TRBV28 to TRBJ1-4; D is uncertain. The CDR3 has 18 residues. Germline V lookup: CDR1 MDHEN, CDR2 SYDVKM. V shed 5 bases and J shed 0 bases, with 19 bases lying between them.

The V call is TRBV5-5, the J call TRBJ2-7; 7 positions match TRBD1. The V gene's germline CDR1 is SGHKS and CDR2 YYEKEE (reference sequence). The CDR3 covers 13 residues. V lost 2 bases, J lost 2 bases, and 1 base stayed unmatched. Here the CDR3 reads CASSLGGTYEQYF. The DNA of the CDR3 is TGTGCCAGCAGCTTAGGGGGCACCTACGAGCAGTACTTC.

The chain combines TRBV6-6 with TRBJ1-2; no firm D call. The V gene's germline CDR1 is MNHNY and CDR2 SVGAGI (reference sequence). Trimming stripped 5 bases from V and 2 bases from J, with 21 bases between. CDR3 size: 17 residues. The chain's CDR3 is CASSRSFSGVPNYGYTF. The CDR3 DNA reads as TGTGCCAGCAGTCGAAGTTTTTCGGGAGTCCCCAACTATGGCTACACCTTC.

This chain joins TRBV19 and TRBJ1-5; 8 positions agree with TRBD1. CDR3 length: 15 residues. J lost 7 bases, V lost 4 bases, and 9 bases had no gene match. Germline lookup yields CDR1 LNHDA and CDR2 SQIVND (reference sequence). The CDR3 region is CASSKGQGGGQPQHF. The CDR3 DNA reads TGTGCCAGTAGTAAAGGACAGGGCGGAGGGCAGCCCCAGCATTTT.

The gene calls are TRBV9 and TRBJ1-3; TRBD1 matches 7 bases. This CDR3 comprises 15 residues. V trimming: 3 bases; J trimming: 4 bases; junction bases outside the gene matches: 7. CDR1 and CDR2 (germline): SGDLS, YYNGEE. CDR3 sequence reads: CASSAQTGRGNTIYF. The CDR3 region has the DNA TGTGCCAGCAGCGCCCAGACAGGGAGAGGAAACACCATATATTTT.

The genes are TRBV15 and TRBJ1-5; D not resolved. Germline CDR1 is LNHNV and CDR2 is YYDKDF (reference sequence). This CDR3 comprises 15 residues. V gave up 0 bases and J gave up 5 bases, with 11 bases separating them. This CDR3 reads CATSRDRGRYQPQHF. For the CDR3, the DNA is TGTGCCACCAGCAGAGATCGTGGCCGCTATCAGCCCCAGCATTTT.

The chain is built from TRBV2 and TRBJ1-1, with a possible D match to TRBD1 (5 bases). Germline V gene lookup returns CDR1 SNHLY and CDR2 FYNNEI. Trimming took 2 bases from V and 4 from J, leaving 14 bases between them. The CDR3 runs to 15 residues. The CDR3 loop is CASSELGGFGTEAFF. The CDR3 DNA reads TGTGCCAGCAGTGAACTCGGGGGTTTTGGCACTGAAGCTTTCTTT. The whole variable domain, filled in from reference TRBV2 and TRBJ1-1, reads EPEVTQTPSHQVTQMGQEVILRCVPISNHLYFYWYRQILGQKVEFLVSFYNNEISEKSEIFDDQFSVERPDGSNFTLKIRSTKLEDSAMYFCASSELGGFGTEAFFGQGTRLTVV.

The chain couples TRBV5-1 to TRBJ2-7, with D possibly matching TRBD2 (7 bases). The germline V and J ends were trimmed by 7 bases and 5 bases, with 13 bases remaining between them. From germline, CDR1 is SGHRS and CDR2 YFSETQ. The CDR3 extends over 12 amino acids. The CDR3 here is CASAGEGDEQYF. The CDR3 DNA reads as TGCGCCAGCGCAGGGGAGGGCGACGAGCAGTACTTC.

The rearrangement links TRBV5-1 to TRBJ1-2; 7 nucleotides agree with TRBD1. The CDR3 runs 13 residues. Germline values: CDR1 SGHRS, CDR2 YFSETQ. The J segment lost 7 bases and the V segment lost 7 bases, leaving 10 bases of the junction unmatched. For the CDR3, the DNA is TGCGCCAGCTGGGAATCGACAGGGAGTGGCTACACCTTC. As protein: CASWESTGSGYTF.

The rearrangement links TRBV2 to TRBJ2-7; D is possibly TRBD2 (5 bases). With 6 bases removed from V and 1 base from J, the gap between germline ends came to 16 bases. The CDR3 runs 15 residues. The germline CDR1 and CDR2 sequences are SNHLY and FYNNEI. CDR3 in amino acids: CASSEGPAVSYEQYV. The CDR3 DNA follows: TGTGCCAGCAGCGAGGGTCCAGCGGTGTCCTACGAGCAGTACGTC.

This chain uses TRBV11-2 with TRBJ2-3; no definite D call. Per germline, CDR1 SGHAT and CDR2 FQNNGV. V gave up 1 base and J gave up 3 bases, with 8 bases separating them. The CDR3 has 14 residues. The CDR3 loop reads CASSLAFLTDTQYF. The CDR3 DNA reads as TGTGCCAGCAGCTTAGCTTTCCTGACAGATACGCAGTATTTT.

This clone showed up just a few times. This rearrangement joins TRBV21-1 to TRBJ2-7; the listed D gene, TRBD1, was not tested against the DNA. TRBV21-1 is a documented pseudogene. This CDR3 has 17 residues. The CDR3 loop reads CASSGPGQDASSYEQYV. CDR3 nucleotide sequence: TGTGCCAGCAGCGGGCCGGGACAGGACGCAAGCTCCTACGAGCAGTACGTC.

The J gene is TRBJ1-5, the V gene TRBV2; 8 bases are shared with TRBD1. Germline lookup yields CDR1 SNHLY and CDR2 FYNNEI. V trimming: 4 bases; J trimming: 7 bases; junction bases outside the gene matches: 6. The CDR3 extends over 14 amino acids. The CDR3, as DNA: TGTGCCAGCAGTGCAGGACAGGGTAGCCAGCCCCAGCATTTT. It yields the protein CASSAGQGSQPQHF.

This clone has a single count. The rearrangement uses TRBV25-1 and TRBJ1-4, with TRBD1 identical over 7 bases. With V trimmed by 9 bases and J by 4 bases, 5 bases remained unmatched. CDR3 length: 13 residues. Germline CDR1 is MGHDK and CDR2 is SYGVNS. The CDR3 coding sequence is TGTGCCAGTCACAGGGGCCTTAATGAAAAACTGTTTTTT. Amino acids: CASHRGLNEKLFF.